This TCR beta chain was sequenced in a study of cytomegalovirus exposure and HLA in healthy donors. At the time of sampling, donors were nominally healthy, though unrecorded immune exposures were likely. Germline V gives CDR1 MDHEN, CDR2 SYDVKM. This CDR3 contains 11 residues. PCR was performed using 60 Vbeta and 13 Jbeta primers. The data were produced by immunoSEQ multiplex PCR, yet TCRdb's version contains in-frame clones alone and is incomplete. The sample includes approximately 150,000 clones, 70% to 90% of them seen just once. The rearrangement links TRBV28 to TRBJ1-3; no clear D gene. This sequence was found in a woman aged 25 to 39 in good health and CMV-seronegative. Sequencing was done on a sample of PBMCs. The CDR3 sequence: CATVSGNTIYF. The CDR3, as DNA: TGTGCTACAGTCTCTGGAAACACCATATATTTT.